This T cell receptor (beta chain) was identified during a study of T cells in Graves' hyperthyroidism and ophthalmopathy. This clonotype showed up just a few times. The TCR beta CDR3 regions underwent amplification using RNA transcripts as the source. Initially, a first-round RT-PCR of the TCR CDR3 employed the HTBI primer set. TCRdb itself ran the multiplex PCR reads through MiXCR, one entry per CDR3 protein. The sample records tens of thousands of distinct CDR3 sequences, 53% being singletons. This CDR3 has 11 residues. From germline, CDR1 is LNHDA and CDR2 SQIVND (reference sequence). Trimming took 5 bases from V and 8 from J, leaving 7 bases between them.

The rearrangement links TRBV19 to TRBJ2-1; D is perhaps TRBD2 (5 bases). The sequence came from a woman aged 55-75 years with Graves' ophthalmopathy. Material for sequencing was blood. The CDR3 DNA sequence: TGTGCCAGTAGTCCAGCGGATGAGCAGTTCTTC. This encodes CASSPADEQFF.